Each of the 16 T cell receptor beta chains below was sequenced from the same sample in a study of shared clonotypes between healthy human individuals. Sequencing was performed with immunoSEQ multiplex PCR; in TCRdb, only in-frame clones are kept and a portion is missing. The sample lists over a million clones; approximately 70% were seen once. Material for sequencing was memory CD4+ T cells sorted from blood. Subset in this sample: CD45RA-negative fraction. All receptors come from a man aged 18 to 30 in good health.

The chain couples TRBV7-3 to TRBJ2-5; D is ambiguous. Germline-derived CDR1 and CDR2 are SGHTA and FQGTGA. This CDR3 contains 13 residues. Trimming removed 2 bases from V and 5 bases from J, with 9 bases in between. The CDR3 DNA is TGTGCCAGCAGCTTATGGGCTAGTGAGACCCAGTACTTC. This codes for CASSLWASETQYF.

V is TRBV28 and J is TRBJ2-1; a possible D gene is TRBD1 (6 bases). CDR1 and CDR2 (germline): MDHEN, SYDVKM. The CDR3 totals 14 residues. V lost 8 bases to trimming and J lost 2 bases, with 13 bases between them. The CDR3: CASSYRVAYNEQFF. The CDR3 coding sequence is TGTGCCAGCTCATACAGGGTAGCCTACAATGAGCAGTTCTTC.

This rearrangement joins TRBV5-1 to TRBJ1-1; D is perhaps TRBD1 (6 bases). The V and J ends lost 1 base and 1 base respectively, with 8 bases between them. The CDR3 is 14 residues long. From germline, CDR1 is SGHRS and CDR2 YFSETQ. This chain's CDR3 is CASSLPGANTEAFF. The CDR3 coding sequence is TGCGCCAGCAGCTTGCCAGGGGCGAACACTGAAGCTTTCTTT.

A few counts support this clone. In nucleotides, the CDR3 is TGTGCCAGCAGCTTTCCCCAGGGACCACCCCTCCACTTT. Encoded protein: CASSFPQGPPLHF. V usage is TRBV5-5 and J usage is TRBJ1-6; D is possibly TRBD1 (5 bases). Trimming shortened V by 2 bases and J by 11 bases, and 11 bases separated the two germline ends. CDR3 length equals 13 residues. The V gene's germline CDR1 is SGHKS and CDR2 YYEKEE (reference sequence).

The chain employs TRBV2 and TRBJ1-2; D is unresolved. The CDR3 length is 14 residues. V dropped 0 bases and J dropped 6 bases, with 11 bases sitting between them. CDR1 and CDR2 (germline): SNHLY, FYNNEI. CDR3 bases: TGTGCCAGCAGTGAAGCGTTCGGAGGCAATGGCTACACCTTC. Translation gives CASSEAFGGNGYTF.

The V gene is TRBV5-1, the J gene TRBJ1-1; D unresolved. The V gene lost 2 bases and the J gene lost 1 base, with 9 bases spanning the gap. From germline, CDR1 is SGHRS and CDR2 YFSETQ. The CDR3 covers 14 residues. The CDR3 region has the DNA TGCGCCAGCAGCTTCTCGGCAGCGAACACTGAAGCTTTCTTT. Translating it yields CASSFSAANTEAFF.

The chain couples TRBV2 to TRBJ2-3, with D perhaps given as TRBD1 or TRBD2 (6 bases each). Trimming pared 6 bases from V and 2 bases from J, leaving 15 bases between. CDR3 length: 15 residues. Germline loops: CDR1 SNHLY, CDR2 FYNNEI. CDR3 region: CASSPEGVLTDTQYF. CDR3 nucleotide sequence: TGTGCCAGCAGCCCGGAGGGGGTGCTCACAGATACGCAGTATTTT.

DNA of the CDR3: TGCGCCAGCAGTCAATCAGGCAGGAGTTCAGTTCGCGGAGCTTTCTTT. This codes for CASSQSGRSSVRGAFF. V usage is TRBV23-1 and J usage is TRBJ1-1, with D unclear. TRBV23-1 is assigned to the ORF class and has an uncertain function. Trimming took 0 bases from V and 10 from J, leaving 21 bases between them. CDR3 length: 16 amino acids.

This chain links TRBV30 with TRBJ2-7; 11 bases map to TRBD1. Germline V gives CDR1 GTSNPN, CDR2 SVGIG (reference sequence). V lost 7 bases and J lost 5; bases outside the gene matches: 4. The CDR3 is made up of 12 amino acids. The CDR3 sequence: CASGQGAHEQYF. The CDR3 DNA reads as TGTGCCTCAGGACAGGGGGCTCACGAGCAGTACTTC.

As for this clone: A read error may be the cause here, since a much bigger clone is one base away. Distinct nucleotide sequences in the sample also encode this CDR3. The rearrangement links TRBV5-1 to TRBJ2-5; D may be TRBD1 (5 bases). Germline loops: CDR1 SGHRS, CDR2 YFSETQ. The CDR3 has 14 residues. Trimming pared 4 bases from V and 1 base from J, leaving 11 bases between. CDR3 residues: CASSLQDSQETQYF. The DNA of the CDR3 is TGCGCCAGCAGCCTACAGGATTCCCAAGAGACCCAGTACTTC. Supplemented by reference TRBV5-1 and TRBJ2-5, the full variable domain reads KAGVTQTPRYLIKTRGQQVTLSCSPISGHRSVSWYQQTPGQGLQFLFEYFSETQRNKGNFPGRFSGRQFSNSRSEMNVSTLELGDSALYLCASSLQDSQETQYFGPGTRLLVL.

The genes are TRBV5-4 and TRBJ2-7; 14 nucleotides match TRBD2. The CDR3 contains 17 residues. V dropped 2 bases and J dropped 7; count of bases not matched to a gene: 11. Germline assignment: CDR1 SGHNT and CDR2 YYREEE (reference sequence). CDR3 loop: CASSFDGLAGGLREQYF. CDR3 sequence (DNA): TGTGCCAGCAGCTTCGACGGACTAGCGGGAGGCTTGAGGGAGCAGTACTTC.

This chain uses TRBV5-1 with TRBJ2-5, with 9 bases aligning to TRBD1. CDR1 is SGHRS, CDR2 YFSETQ, per germline. The V segment lost 2 bases and the J segment 4 bases; nucleotides outside the gene matches: 3. CDR3 size: 14 residues. DNA for the CDR3: TGCGCCAGCAGCTTAGGGACAGGGCTAGAGACCCAGTACTTC. It is translated as CASSLGTGLETQYF. The full variable domain, completed using reference TRBV5-1 and TRBJ2-5, is KAGVTQTPRYLIKTRGQQVTLSCSPISGHRSVSWYQQTPGQGLQFLFEYFSETQRNKGNFPGRFSGRQFSNSRSEMNVSTLELGDSALYLCASSLGTGLETQYFGPGTRLLVL.

This clone has just a few counts. The genes are TRBV5-4 and TRBJ2-5; D might be TRBD2 (7 bases). The CDR3 covers 13 residues. The germline V and J ends were trimmed by 4 bases and 7 bases, with 14 bases remaining between them. Germline assignment: CDR1 SGHNT and CDR2 YYREEE (reference sequence). The CDR3 protein is CASSVGGPGTQYF. In DNA, the CDR3 is TGTGCCAGCAGCGTCGGGGGGCCGGGGACCCAGTACTTC. The entire variable domain, with the rest obtained from reference TRBV5-4 and TRBJ2-5, is as follows: ETGVTQSPTHLIKTRGQQVTLRCSSQSGHNTVSWYQQALGQGPQFIFQYYREEENGRGNFPPRFSGLQFPNYSSELNVNALELDDSALYLCASSVGGPGTQYFGPGTRLLVL.

The genes are TRBV28 and TRBJ1-2; 12 nucleotides agree with TRBD1. This CDR3 region has 19 residues. Germline CDR1 is MDHEN and CDR2 is SYDVKM. Trimming removed 4 bases from V and 8 bases from J; junction bases left unmatched: 20. The CDR3 coding sequence is TGTGCCAGCAGTTCGCTTCGGGACAGGGGGCGCCTAGGCCCCTCCGGCTACACCTTC. Amino acid sequence: CASSSLRDRGRLGPSGYTF.

The CDR3 nucleotides read TGTGCCAGCAGTTACTTTACCCTCGTAGGGGATTCACCCCTCCACTTT. Translating gives CASSYFTLVGDSPLHF. The rearrangement uses TRBV6-5 and TRBJ1-6; TRBD1 is a possible D gene (5 bases). CDR3 size: 16 residues. Trimming pared 1 base from V and 8 bases from J, leaving 15 bases between. CDR1 is MNHEY, CDR2 SVGAGI, per germline.

On this clone itself: With a far larger clone one base away, a read error is the likely cause. The chain uses TRBV6-6 and TRBJ1-1; D perhaps matches TRBD1 (5 bases). The germline V and J ends were trimmed by 4 bases and 4 bases, with 10 bases remaining between them. The germline CDR1 and CDR2 sequences are MNHNY and SVGAGI (reference sequence). The CDR3 runs 13 residues. DNA of the CDR3: TGTGCCAGCAGTTTTCCAGGGAGCACTGAAGCTTTCTTT. Translated, it gives CASSFPGSTEAFF.